A selection of T cell receptor beta chains follows, all from one sample in a study of T cells in Graves' hyperthyroidism and ophthalmopathy. One entry per CDR3 protein results from TCRdb running MiXCR on the multiplex PCR reads. The sample holds around 580,000 distinct CDR3 sequences; about a sixth are singletons and the top ten take more than 15%. Sample: blood. Receptors originate from a woman between 18 and 29 years old with Graves' hyperthyroidism. The CDR3 runs from the conserved cysteine through the conserved F or W. The D gene is left open where the match is weak. Not all rows give a size; the values are once, few, many and, for expanded clones, a class.

clone size | J gene | V gene | D gene | CDR3 protein | CDR3 DNA
many | TRBJ2-1 | TRBV11-1 | NA | CASRPPTPFSEQFF | TGTGCCAGCAGACCACCGACCCCCTTTAGTGAGCAGTTCTTC
NA | TRBJ1-4 | TRBV4-3 | NA | CASSQDGGSTNEKLFF | TGCGCCAGCAGCCAAGATGGGGGATCCACTAATGAAAAACTGTTTTTT
few | TRBJ2-7 | TRBV2 | NA | CASSPGRNEQYF | TGTGCCAGCAGTCCGGGGAGGAACGAGCAGTACTTC
few | TRBJ1-1 | TRBV4-3 | TRBD1 | CASSQDGQGSTEAFF | TGCGCCAGCAGCCAAGATGGACAGGGGAGCACTGAAGCTTTCTTT
NA | TRBJ1-3 | TRBV6-2/TRBV6-3 | NA | CASRSSDPPGNTIYF | TGTGCCAGCAGATCGTCGGATCCCCCTGGAAACACCATATATTTT
NA | TRBJ2-7 | TRBV6-5 | NA | CASSSFPYEQYF | TGTGCCAGCAGTTCCTTTCCCTACGAGCAGTACTTC
NA | TRBJ1-1 | TRBV14 | NA | CASSQDLRGGTEAFF | TGTGCCAGCAGCCAAGATCTTCGGGGGGGCACTGAAGCTTTCTTT
many | TRBJ1-2 | TRBV6-2/TRBV6-3 | NA | CASSYSRVYGYTF | TGTGCCAGCAGTTACAGCAGGGTCTATGGCTACACCTTC
few | TRBJ1-4 | TRBV6-1 | NA | CASSSGGQTNEKLFF | TGTGCCAGCAGTTCGGGGGGGCAAACTAATGAAAAACTGTTTTTT
few | TRBJ1-6 | TRBV7-3 | TRBD1 | CASSEGAGGNSPLHF | TGTGCCAGCAGCGAGGGTGCAGGGGGCAATTCACCCCTCCACTTT
once | TRBJ1-5 | TRBV4-3 | NA | CASSQGVPGSNQPQHF | TGCGCCAGCAGCCAGGGGGTACCGGGGAGCAATCAGCCCCAGCATTTT
NA | TRBJ1-5 | TRBV10-2 | NA | CASSDWGAGDNQPQHF | TGCGCCAGCAGTGACTGGGGGGCCGGAGATAATCAGCCCCAGCATTTT
many | TRBJ2-2 | TRBV11-2 | NA | CASSLPGSVTGELFF | TGTGCCAGCAGCTTACCGGGATCGGTCACCGGGGAGCTGTTTTTT
many | TRBJ1-1 | TRBV20-1 | NA | CSAREGITEAFF | TGCAGTGCTAGAGAGGGTATCACTGAAGCTTTCTTT
NA | TRBJ2-3 | TRBV14 | NA | CASSQALPSTDTQYF | TGTGCCAGCAGCCAAGCGTTACCTAGCACAGATACGCAGTATTTT
few | TRBJ2-4 | TRBV6-1 | NA | CATQEVLAKNIQYF | TGTGCCACCCAGGAGGTTTTAGCCAAAAACATTCAGTACTTC
NA | TRBJ2-1 | TRBV20-1 | TRBD2 | CSARVLAGGPEQFF | TGCAGTGCTAGAGTTTTAGCGGGAGGGCCCGAGCAGTTCTTC
many | TRBJ1-6 | TRBV5-1 | NA | CASSLGGPDSPLHF | TGCGCCAGCAGCTTGGGAGGGCCGGATTCACCCCTCCACTTT
few | TRBJ2-1 | TRBV29-1 | NA | CSVEKGAVYNEQFF | TGCAGCGTTGAGAAGGGAGCCGTTTACAATGAGCAGTTCTTC
few | TRBJ1-5 | TRBV12-3/TRBV12-4 | NA | CASSRVGGSQPQHF | TGTGCCAGCAGCCGGGTGGGGGGCTCTCAGCCCCAGCATTTT
many | TRBJ2-7 | TRBV27 | NA | CASSFGTVYEQYF | TGTGCCAGCAGTTTCGGGACGGTTTACGAGCAGTACTTC
NA | TRBJ1-5 | TRBV2 | NA | CASSEWAGYNQHQHF | TGTGCCAGCAGTGAGTGGGCGGGCTACAATCAGCACCAGCATTTT
many | TRBJ1-2 | TRBV5-6 | NA | CASSFGGANYGYTF | TGTGCCAGCAGCTTCGGGGGGGCTAACTATGGCTACACCTTC
many | TRBJ2-1 | TRBV7-9 | NA | CASSLDGGGLARSEQFF | TGTGCCAGCAGCTTAGATGGGGGGGGGCTAGCGAGGAGTGAGCAGTTCTTC
once | TRBJ2-2 | TRBV3-1 | NA | CASHVSGTGELFF | TGTGCCAGCCACGTAAGCGGCACCGGGGAGCTGTTTTTT
NA | TRBJ2-2 | TRBV2 | NA | CASSGGELFF | TGTGCCAGCAGCGGGGGGGAGCTGTTTTTT
NA | TRBJ1-1 | TRBV5-6 | TRBD1 | CASSLGQGTTTNTEAFF | TGTGCCAGCAGCTTGGGACAGGGGACGACCACGAACACTGAAGCTTTCTTT
NA | TRBJ1-2 | TRBV20-1 | NA | CSAHDGRRPTGYTF | TGCAGTGCTCACGACGGCCGGAGACCTACGGGCTACACCTTC
few | TRBJ2-7 | TRBV14 | NA | CASSPPGFYEQYF | TGTGCCAGCAGCCCCCCAGGGTTCTACGAGCAGTACTTC
many | TRBJ2-1 | TRBV30 | TRBD1 | CAWRARDRVNEQFF | TGTGCCTGGAGGGCTAGGGACAGGGTAAATGAGCAGTTCTTC
many | TRBJ2-1 | TRBV6-1 | NA | CASSVTGSSYNEQFF | TGTGCCAGCAGCGTTACAGGGAGCTCCTACAATGAGCAGTTCTTC
many | TRBJ2-7 | TRBV28 | TRBD2 | CASTTMGGSYEQYF | TGTGCCAGCACCACTATGGGCGGGAGCTACGAGCAGTACTTC
many | TRBJ2-7 | TRBV13 | NA | CASSFASPHEQYF | TGTGCCAGCAGCTTCGCCAGTCCCCACGAGCAGTACTTC
many | TRBJ2-5 | TRBV12-3/TRBV12-4 | TRBD2 | CASRPGTSFGTQYF | TGTGCCAGCAGACCCGGGACTAGCTTTGGGACCCAGTACTTC
many | TRBJ1-2 | TRBV6-1 | NA | CASSSSPFLGGYTF | TGTGCCAGCAGTTCCTCCCCTTTTTTGGGAGGCTACACCTTC
many | TRBJ2-5 | TRBV2 | TRBD2 | CASRKTGGLAGDETQYF | TGTGCCAGCCGAAAGACAGGCGGGCTAGCGGGAGATGAGACCCAGTACTTC
NA | TRBJ2-7 | TRBV29-1 | TRBD2 | CSVVQSGKGREQYF | TGCAGCGTTGTCCAAAGCGGGAAGGGTCGCGAGCAGTACTTC